The subject of this entry is one T cell receptor beta chain. The antigen remains unidentified. PCR involved 60 Vbeta and 13 Jbeta primers. The repertoire was sequenced with immunoSEQ multiplex PCR; TCRdb's copy has only in-frame clones and lacks some. Its listing shows 45,000 to 60,000 clones. CDR3 length: 11 amino acids. The germline CDR1 and CDR2 sequences are SGHTA and FQGNSA. Trimming cost V 8 bases and J 4 bases, with 8 bases left between them. The record originates from a study of cytomegalovirus exposure and HLA in healthy donors. Study findings and constraints: Fewer than 200 TCR beta chains were listed as cytomegalovirus-associated. In a later analysis, TCR beta V- and J-gene trimming was associated with a missense DCLRE1C variant.

This sequence joins TRBV7-2 and TRBJ2-5, with D hard to call. Sequences were obtained from PBMCs. This receptor was obtained from a male donor in good health and CMV-seronegative. CDR3 residues: CASGVGETQYF. For the CDR3, the DNA is TGTGCCAGCGGAGTGGGAGAGACCCAGTACTTC.